These T cell receptor beta chains were read from a single sample in a study of blood T cells in healthy people across ages. From the 5' RACE reads, TCRdb called clonotypes with MiXCR, one entry per CDR3 protein. The sample includes some 780,000 distinct CDR3 sequences, more than 50% seen only once; the top ten take roughly 24%. Input material: blood. The origin of the receptors is a man aged 35 to 55 in good health. CDR3s include the opening cysteine and the closing phenylalanine or tryptophan. D genes are given only for firm matches.

-,TRBV7-2,TRBJ1-1,CASSVEVGDKAAFF
TRBD1,TRBV14,TRBJ1-1,CASSKGQGAMNTEVFF
-,TRBV19,TRBJ2-4,CASSILGSAFEQYF
TRBD1,TRBV20-1,-,CSARDLLPGQGHEQYF
TRBD1,TRBV7-9,TRBJ1-2,CASTRQGENYGYTF
TRBD2,TRBV4-3,TRBJ2-1,CASSPQGLADYNEQFF
-,TRBV24-1,TRBJ2-7,CATSVRGPSDEQYF
-,TRBV6-5,TRBJ2-6,CASSRRQAGANVLTF
TRBD1,TRBV20-1,TRBJ1-1,CSARTQGETRRQNTEAFF
TRBD2,TRBV11-2,TRBJ2-5,CASSSRTSGRGKETQYF
-,TRBV24-1,TRBJ2-6,CATSSGANVLTF
-,TRBV24-1,TRBJ2-5,CATSGTVSGEQYF
-,TRBV7-2,TRBJ1-5,CASSLGDTSNQPQHF
-,TRBV20-1,TRBJ2-1,CSADNSGVLYNEQFF
TRBD2,TRBV20-1,-,CSARKTTSGSGEQYF
-,TRBV20-1,TRBJ1-2,CSAVRGGYTF
TRBD2,TRBV20-1,TRBJ2-1,CSAKISSAGGEQFF
-,TRBV27,TRBJ2-4,CASSFMGSLAKNIQYF
-,TRBV10-3,TRBJ2-1,CAISRGNYNEQFF
-,TRBV28,TRBJ1-2,CASSPRRDYYGYTF
TRBD2,TRBV12-3/TRBV12-4,TRBJ2-1,CASRQSGGAANEQFF
-,TRBV2,TRBJ2-6,CASRRDGSGANVLTF
-,TRBV27,TRBJ2-3,CASSFGGSHTDTQYF
-,TRBV13,TRBJ2-5,CASSLRAGGGSETQYF
-,TRBV20-1,TRBJ2-3,CSAGQGGPDTQYF
TRBD1,TRBV29-1,TRBJ1-1,CSVGQGGRNTEAFF
-,TRBV2,TRBJ2-3,CASNGVGTDTQYF
TRBD1,TRBV5-6,TRBJ1-5,CASSFRGQDNQPQHF
TRBD2,TRBV3-1,TRBJ2-3,CASSQGRLARDTDTQYF
-,TRBV4-3,TRBJ2-1,CASSPDLASAHNEQFF
TRBD2,TRBV7-2,TRBJ2-7,CASTLAGGVYEQYF
-,TRBV27,-,CASSLGATGGFEQYF
-,TRBV10-2,TRBJ2-7,CASGVPAGGPYEQYF
-,TRBV6-5,TRBJ2-5,CASRTLLGGAETQYF
-,TRBV27,TRBJ1-5,CASSQVASNQPQHF
-,TRBV12-3/TRBV12-4,TRBJ2-7,CASSSLGTYEQYF
TRBD2,TRBV20-1,TRBJ2-7,CSARGGDWDYEQYF
TRBD1,TRBV7-8,TRBJ1-5,CASSLDSGTGNQPQHF
-,TRBV9,TRBJ2-3,CANSVDKFPSPDTQYF
-,TRBV7-8,TRBJ2-5,CASSLGELETQYF